This entry lists 27 T cell receptor beta chains sequenced from one sample in a study of cytomegalovirus exposure and HLA in healthy donors (dated by TCRdb to about 2017). The library was produced with the immunoSEQ multiplex PCR assay. This immuneACCESS table, as held by TCRdb, lists in-frame sequences with V and J called but not all clones. Of the missing ones, under half trace to an unresolved V gene in checked studies; the others have no known cause. This sample comprises approximately 150,000 clones, around 87% of them detected only once. The top ten clonotypes cover 8.5% to 9.5% of the sample. Material: PBMCs. The source is a man aged 18 to 35 in good health and CMV-seropositive.

This sequence joins TRBV2 and TRBJ2-1, with unresolved D. Germline-derived CDR1 and CDR2 are SNHLY and FYNNEI. V lost 7 bases, J lost 7 bases, and 8 bases lay in between. CDR3 size: 11 residues. The CDR3: CASTLSNEQFF. In DNA, the CDR3 is TGTGCCAGCACCCTGAGTAATGAGCAGTTCTTC.

The chain is built from TRBV29-1 and TRBJ2-2; 8 bases map to TRBD1. Looked up from germline, CDR1 is SQVTM and CDR2 is ANQGSEA. V trimming: 7 bases; J trimming: 4 bases; junction bases outside the gene matches: 8. There are 14 residues in the CDR3. CDR3 in amino acids: CSARTGLLTGELFF. The CDR3 region has the DNA TGCAGCGCTAGGACAGGGTTACTCACCGGGGAGCTGTTTTTT.

This clone was counted once. This chain connects TRBV9 to TRBJ1-4; D gene unclear. This CDR3 has 15 residues. CDR1 is SGDLS and CDR2 is YYNGEE in the germline V gene. The ends were cut back, 0 bases at V and 2 bases at J, with 8 bases in the middle. The CDR3 DNA follows: TGTGCCAGCAGCGTAGGAGGGCGTACTAATGAAAAACTGTTTTTT. Protein sequence: CASSVGGRTNEKLFF.

The chain uses TRBV7-8 and TRBJ2-7, with TRBD2 as a possible D gene (6 bases). V lost 5 bases, J lost 2 bases, and 16 bases lay in between. CDR1 is SGHVS and CDR2 is FQNEAQ in the germline V gene. The CDR3 has 15 amino acids. CDR3 nucleotides: TGTGCCAGCAGCCTGCCTCCCCCGGGGGCCTACGAGCAGTACTTC. Its translation is CASSLPPPGAYEQYF.

Only a few counts were recorded for this clone. This chain joins TRBV6-5 and TRBJ2-7; 8 nucleotides align to TRBD1. The V gene end was trimmed by 3 bases and the J gene end by 4 bases; junction bases not matched to a gene: 5. The CDR3 is 14 amino acids. In germline, CDR1 is MNHEY, CDR2 SVGAGI. CDR3 amino acids: CASSYQGAPYEQYF. CDR3 coding DNA: TGTGCCAGCAGTTATCAGGGGGCGCCGTACGAGCAGTACTTC.

The chain carries TRBV5-1 and TRBJ1-2; TRBD1 might be the D (5 bases). Between the trimmed V and J ends, which lost 1 base and 4 bases, there was a span of 11 bases. The germline V gene encodes CDR1 SGHRS and CDR2 YFSETQ. The CDR3 loop spans 14 amino acids. The CDR3 is CASSLSQGGYGYTF. Written as DNA, the CDR3 is TGCGCCAGCAGCTTGTCGCAGGGTGGCTATGGCTACACCTTC.

This clone was observed once. The chain has TRBV7-9 and TRBJ2-5; a weak D match, TRBD2 (5 bases). This CDR3 spans 14 amino acids. Germline V gene lookup returns CDR1 SEHNR and CDR2 FQNEAQ (reference sequence). With 4 bases removed from V and 2 bases from J, the gap between germline ends came to 11 bases. DNA of the CDR3: TGTGCCAGCAGCTCACTATCGGGACAAGAGACCCAGTACTTC. This encodes CASSSLSGQETQYF.

The chain combines TRBV14 with TRBJ2-1, with TRBD2 matching over 9 bases. Trimming at V came to 4 bases and at J to 4 bases, leaving 5 bases not matched to a gene. The germline CDR1 and CDR2 sequences are SGHDN and FVKESK. The CDR3 has 15 amino acids. Here the CDR3 DNA reads TGTGCCAGCAGCCTCCCGCTAGCGGGGTACAATGAGCAGTTCTTC. Protein: CASSLPLAGYNEQFF.

This clone was recorded once. The chain is built from TRBV7-6 and TRBJ1-5; possibly TRBD1 for D (5 bases). Trimming removed 4 bases at V and 2 bases at J, with 18 bases between. This CDR3 spans 17 amino acids. Germline values: CDR1 SGHVS, CDR2 FNYEAQ. CDR3 in amino acids: CASSYRQGGNGNQPQHF. The CDR3 DNA follows: TGTGCCAGCAGCTACCGTCAGGGAGGTAATGGCAATCAGCCCCAGCATTTT.

V usage is TRBV5-1 and J usage is TRBJ1-1; TRBD1 aligns across 9 bases. V lost 4 bases, J lost 6 bases, and 13 bases stayed unmatched. The CDR3 sequence is 16 residues long. Per the germline V gene, CDR1 is SGHRS and CDR2 is YFSETQ. Written as DNA, the CDR3 is TGCGCCAGCAGCCCCCTACGGACAGGGGATATCTCTGAAGCTTTCTTT. Protein product: CASSPLRTGDISEAFF.

The chain uses TRBV30 and TRBJ2-1; TRBD2 might be the D (5 bases). This CDR3 has 16 residues. Trimming left V 4 bases short and J 5 bases short, with 21 bases between. Germline V gene data show CDR1 as GTSNPN and CDR2 as SVGIG (reference sequence). The CDR3 reads CAWKGRAEWIDNEQFF. The CDR3 DNA follows: TGTGCCTGGAAAGGCCGAGCGGAGTGGATTGACAATGAGCAGTTCTTC.

The rearrangement links TRBV9 to TRBJ1-1, with TRBD1 matching over 8 bases. The J segment lost 5 bases and the V segment lost 0 bases, leaving 9 bases of the junction unmatched. CDR3 length: 16 residues. Germline-derived CDR1 and CDR2 are SGDLS and YYNGEE. The CDR3 here is CASSVAGQATGTEAFF. The CDR3 nucleotides read TGTGCCAGCAGCGTAGCGGGACAGGCCACGGGTACTGAAGCTTTCTTT.

This clone was detected a few times. The V gene is TRBV2, the J gene TRBJ1-5; D uncertain. Germline V gives CDR1 SNHLY, CDR2 FYNNEI. This CDR3 is 15 amino acids long. V lost 3 bases, J lost 3 bases, and 12 bases lay in between. The CDR3 DNA reads TGTGCCAGCAGTGACTCTTCGCGTATCAATCAGCCCCAGCATTTT. It codes for CASSDSSRINQPQHF.

This clone has a single count. This sequence joins TRBV27 and TRBJ2-7; a weak D match, TRBD2 (7 bases). This CDR3 has 15 amino acids. Trimming removed 0 bases from V and 2 bases from J, with 11 bases in between. Germline V gene lookup returns CDR1 MNHEY and CDR2 SMNVEV (reference sequence). The CDR3 bases are TGTGCCAGCAGTTTATCAGGGGGAGGGCCCTACGAGCAGTACTTC. It yields the protein CASSLSGGGPYEQYF.

The rearrangement joins TRBV15 to TRBJ2-6; D possibly corresponds to TRBD1 (5 bases). The V end lost 1 base, the J end lost 1 base, and 11 bases lay between the germline ends. The length of the CDR3 is 17 residues. Germline V CDR1 and CDR2: LNHNV, YYDKDF (reference sequence). The CDR3 DNA reads as TGTGCCACCAGCAGAGGACAGCTGGGATCTGGGGCCAACGTCCTGACTTTC. Encoded protein: CATSRGQLGSGANVLTF.

J is TRBJ1-2 and V is TRBV6-5; 12 positions match TRBD1. CDR3 length equals 13 residues. The junction had 2 bases not matched to a gene; V was cut back by 6 bases and J by 6 bases. Germline assignment: CDR1 MNHEY and CDR2 SVGAGI. The CDR3 DNA reads TGTGCCAGCAGCTGGGACAGGGGGCATGGCTACACCTTC. Protein: CASSWDRGHGYTF.

The rearrangement links TRBV5-1 to TRBJ1-1; D ambiguous. In germline, CDR1 is SGHRS, CDR2 YFSETQ. The CDR3 covers 14 residues. V lost 4 bases, J lost 0 bases, and 10 bases lay in between. The chain's CDR3 is CASSPLTLNTEAFF. The CDR3 region has the DNA TGCGCCAGCAGCCCCCTCACATTGAACACTGAAGCTTTCTTT.

This clone was found once. This chain's CDR3 is CASSLGSGGYEQYF. The CDR3, as DNA: TGTGCCAGCAGCTTAGGGTCAGGGGGTTACGAGCAGTACTTC. The chain has TRBV7-8 and TRBJ2-7; 7 bases are a match to TRBD1. Germline V gene lookup returns CDR1 SGHVS and CDR2 FQNEAQ. This CDR3 is 14 amino acids long. V was pared by 1 base and J by 4 bases, with 4 bases of the junction left unmatched. Looking up the rest from reference TRBV7-8 and TRBJ2-7 gives the full variable domain: GAGVSQSPRYKVAKRGQDVALRCDPISGHVSLFWYQQALGQGPEFLTYFQNEAQLDKSGLPSDRFFAERPEGSVSTLKIQRTQQEDSAVYLCASSLGSGGYEQYFGPGTRLTVT.

V and J are TRBV30 and TRBJ1-4; D not resolved. This CDR3 region has 13 residues. From germline, CDR1 is GTSNPN and CDR2 SVGIG (reference sequence). The germline V and J ends were trimmed by 6 bases and 5 bases, with 13 bases remaining between them. The CDR3 loop is CACLPRVNEKLFF. The CDR3 coding sequence is TGTGCCTGCCTTCCGAGGGTGAATGAAAAACTGTTTTTT.

This clone was recorded only once. The J gene is TRBJ2-1, the V gene TRBV5-4, with D possibly TRBD1 on 5 matching bases. There are 13 residues in the CDR3. The germline V gene encodes CDR1 SGHNT and CDR2 YYREEE (reference sequence). Deletions cut 5 bases from V and 5 bases from J, with 11 bases between. The CDR3, as DNA: TGTGCCAGCAGGCTAGACAGCCACAATGAGCAGTTCTTC. Residues: CASRLDSHNEQFF.

The chain uses TRBV30 and TRBJ2-5; 7 bases fit TRBD2. Germline values: CDR1 GTSNPN, CDR2 SVGIG (reference sequence). The V segment lost 0 bases and the J segment 4 bases; nucleotides outside the gene matches: 8. This CDR3 has 15 amino acids. The CDR3 sequence: CAWSVIAGPGETQYF. The CDR3 coding sequence is TGTGCCTGGAGTGTAATAGCGGGCCCGGGAGAGACCCAGTACTTC.

The rearrangement links TRBV9 to TRBJ2-5; the D gene is possibly TRBD1 (6 bases). Trimming pared 1 base from V and 3 bases from J, leaving 10 bases between. The CDR3 totals 14 residues. From germline, CDR1 is SGDLS and CDR2 YYNGEE. Written as DNA, the CDR3 is TGTGCCAGCAGCGTAACAGGGACCGAAGAGACCCAGTACTTC. Translating it yields CASSVTGTEETQYF.

The rearrangement joins TRBV5-1 to TRBJ2-1, with 7 bases that match TRBD2. V lost 1 base to trimming and J lost 9 bases; unmatched junction nucleotides: 4. The CDR3 totals 13 residues. Germline loops: CDR1 SGHRS, CDR2 YFSETQ. CDR3 region: CASSLWTRVEQFF. The CDR3 DNA sequence: TGCGCCAGCAGCTTGTGGACTAGGGTTGAGCAGTTCTTC. Complete variable domain (other parts from reference TRBV5-1 and TRBJ2-1): KAGVTQTPRYLIKTRGQQVTLSCSPISGHRSVSWYQQTPGQGLQFLFEYFSETQRNKGNFPGRFSGRQFSNSRSEMNVSTLELGDSALYLCASSLWTRVEQFFGPGTRLTVL.

The chain is built from TRBV30 and TRBJ2-7; D might be TRBD1 (6 bases). Per the germline V gene, CDR1 is GTSNPN and CDR2 is SVGIG (reference sequence). CDR3 length: 13 amino acids. V was clipped by 4 bases and J by 7 bases, with 17 bases between them. The CDR3 is CAWTTGLLKEQYF. CDR3 nucleotides: TGTGCCTGGACAACAGGGCTTCTTAAGGAGCAGTACTTC.

V and J are TRBV7-9 and TRBJ2-7; possible D gene TRBD1, 6 bases. The CDR3 is 14 residues long. Looked up from germline, CDR1 is SEHNR and CDR2 is FQNEAQ (reference sequence). Between the trimmed V and J ends, which lost 3 bases and 5 bases, there was a span of 14 bases. CDR3 in amino acids: CASSLRTALHEQYF. The CDR3 DNA sequence: TGTGCCAGCAGCTTGAGGACAGCTCTCCACGAGCAGTACTTC.

A single count supports this clone. The chain has TRBV29-1 and TRBJ1-1, with D possibly being TRBD1 (6 bases). Germline assignment: CDR1 SQVTM and CDR2 ANQGSEA. Trimming shortened V by 6 bases and J by 3 bases, and 17 bases separated the two germline ends. CDR3 length equals 14 residues. The CDR3 region is CSVRSQGSDTEAFF. For the CDR3, the DNA is TGCAGCGTCCGATCTCAGGGGTCGGACACTGAAGCTTTCTTT.

The chain combines TRBV10-3 with TRBJ2-1, with 7 nucleotides matching TRBD1. The CDR3 is 15 residues long. Germline V gives CDR1 ENHRY, CDR2 SYGVKD. The junction had 9 bases not matched to a gene; V was cut back by 5 bases and J by 5 bases. DNA for the CDR3: TGTGCCATCAGTTCGTCCGGGACAGCTGACAATGAGCAGTTCTTC. It is translated as CAISSSGTADNEQFF.